Listed here is a single TCR beta chain. The sample comes from a study of blood T cell repertoires in COVID-19. Looking at the study overall: Both acute and convalescent COVID-19 samples were obtained from the United States, Italy and Spain.

This CDR3 region has 15 residues. The germline CDR1 and CDR2 sequences are MNHEY and SVGAGI. J was trimmed by 7 bases and V by 5 bases; bases with no gene match: 12. Participant age was roughly 18 to 89 years, and participants resided in about two dozen US areas. Each participant's cohort was designated according to participant-reported clinical history. Under the authors' procedure: Nucleated cell number was recorded as an estimate derived from reference gene primer amplification. Clones were sequenced by immunoSEQ multiplex PCR, and TCRdb holds only the in-frame ones, with some missing. V, J and clone size are those of that table, while D and trimming were read from the DNA. The table lists about 320,000 clones, roughly 86% of them singletons, with around 10% in the top ten.

Sequenced input: PBMCs or T cells enriched from blood (not recorded which). This receptor was identified in a woman between 18 and 29 years old who had recovered from COVID-19. The genes are TRBV6-5 and TRBJ1-2; 8 positions match TRBD1. The CDR3 reads CASSRLSGGTAGYTF. For the CDR3, the DNA is TGTGCCAGCAGTCGACTATCAGGGGGCACGGCTGGCTACACCTTC.